The rows below give T cell receptor beta chains drawn from one sample of a study of graft-versus-host responses after intestinal transplantation. Sequencing used immunoSEQ multiplex PCR; TCRdb keeps in-frame clones, though not all of them. The sample has nearly 45,000 clones, roughly 90% seen once. Material: PBMCs, obtained 524 days after transplant. The origin of the receptors is a human patient who received an intestinal transplant, so some T cells may come from the graft donor. Both conserved end residues are part of each CDR3. The order of the fields is J gene, V gene, clone size, D gene, CDR3 protein, CDR3 DNA. A D gene is named only where the DNA matches it firmly. Size values are once, few and many counts, or a class for expanded clones, and some rows have none.

TRBJ1-1 TRBV28 . TRBD1 CASSLTGQGGTEAFF TGTGCCAGCAGTTTGACAGGACAGGGGGGGACTGAAGCTTTCTTT
TRBJ2-1 TRBV4-1 . TRBD2 CASREGGRANHEQFF TGCGCCAGCAGAGAAGGCGGGAGGGCCAACCATGAGCAGTTCTTC
TRBJ1-4 TRBV5-1 . . CASSLPGVTEKLFF TGCGCCAGCAGCTTGCCTGGGGTAACCGAAAAACTGTTTTTT
TRBJ2-3 TRBV5-6 . TRBD1 CASSLTGGRSTDTQYF TGTGCCAGCAGCTTAACAGGGGGACGCAGCACAGATACGCAGTATTTT
TRBJ2-7 TRBV14 once . CASSQSVYEQYF TGTGCCAGCAGCCAATCTGTCTACGAGCAGTACTTC
TRBJ2-6 TRBV14 . . CASSLFGTTSTGANVLTF TGTGCCAGCAGCCTCTTTGGGACAACATCCACTGGGGCCAACGTCCTGACTTTC
TRBJ2-1 TRBV29-1 . TRBD2 CSVSGRGSYNEQFF TGCAGCGTGAGCGGGAGGGGTTCCTACAATGAGCAGTTCTTC
TRBJ1-3 TRBV4-1 . . CASSQVGGVRNTIYF TGCGCCAGCAGCCAAGTTGGCGGGGTGAGAAACACCATATATTTT
TRBJ2-1 TRBV28 . . CASSLLTNEQFF TGTGCCAGCAGTTTATTGACGAATGAGCAGTTCTTC
TRBJ2-4 TRBV7-2 . . CASSLSRGENIQYF TGTGCCAGCAGCTTAAGTAGGGGGGAAAACATTCAGTACTTC
TRBJ2-4 TRBV11-2 . TRBD2 CASSLGLAGGWTKNIQYF TGTGCCAGCAGCTTAGGACTAGCGGGAGGTTGGACCAAAAACATTCAGTACTTC
TRBJ2-3 TRBV27 . . CASSKLRGSSTDTQYF TGTGCCAGCAGCAAACTCAGGGGTAGTAGCACAGATACGCAGTATTTT
TRBJ1-2 TRBV9 . TRBD1 CASSGSRDSIYGYTF TGTGCCAGCAGCGGTAGCCGGGACAGCATATATGGCTACACCTTC
TRBJ2-1 TRBV6-5 . . CASIAVNRGHEQFF TGTGCCAGCATCGCAGTTAATCGAGGCCATGAGCAGTTCTTC
TRBJ2-5 TRBV10-3 . . CSTGEGETQYF TGTTCCACAGGGGAGGGAGAGACCCAGTACTTC
TRBJ2-2 TRBV5-5 . . CASRAVRGTGELFF TGTGCCAGCAGGGCCGTGAGAGGCACCGGGGAGCTGTTTTTT
TRBJ2-1 TRBV4-3 . TRBD2 CASSQGRIAGAYNEQFF TGCGCCAGCAGCCAAGGGAGAATAGCGGGTGCCTACAATGAGCAGTTCTTC
TRBJ2-2 TRBV27 . . CASSLGGGPTGELFF TGTGCCAGCAGTTTAGGTGGGGGGCCCACCGGGGAGCTGTTTTTT
TRBJ2-7 TRBV5-1 . . CASSLRAGDEQYF TGCGCCAGCAGCCTCAGGGCAGGCGACGAGCAGTACTTC
TRBJ2-3 TRBV5-4 . TRBD2 CASSLASGNTDTQYF TGTGCCAGCAGCTTGGCTAGCGGGAACACAGATACGCAGTATTTT
TRBJ2-1 TRBV6-6 . . CASSPSLYNEQFF TGTGCCAGCAGTCCTAGTCTCTACAATGAGCAGTTCTTC
TRBJ1-1 TRBV23-1 . . CASRKRAGARGTEAFF TGCGCCAGCAGGAAACGGGCAGGGGCCAGGGGAACTGAAGCTTTCTTT